What follows describes a single T cell receptor (beta chain). Study processing details: Reference gene primers were amplified, and this amplification served to estimate nucleated cell counts. Produced via immunoSEQ multiplex PCR; TCRdb's table is partial and in-frame only. V and J calls plus clone size are reproduced from that table; the DNA served to infer D and trimming. There are hundreds of thousands of clones in the sample; 82% occur only once, and under 3.5% lies in the top ten. This record comes from a study of blood T cell repertoires in COVID-19. Across the whole study: T cells, B-cell-depleted T cells, or PBMCs supplied cDNA or gDNA.

Study members were between about 18 and 90 years old and lived in some 26 US regions. Recovered participants had two consecutive negative NP/OP PCR tests, healthcare professional clearance, or symptom resolution. The material sequenced was PBMCs or T cells enriched from blood (not recorded which). The clonotype comes from a woman aged 60 to 75 who had recovered from COVID-19.

The CDR3 reads CASTGTGGSRTEAFF. The CDR3 DNA reads as TGTGCCAGCACCGGGACAGGGGGCTCTAGGACTGAAGCTTTCTTT. This rearrangement joins TRBV10-3 to TRBJ1-1; TRBD1 matches at 12 bases. CDR3 size: 15 residues. CDR1 and CDR2 from the germline V gene are ENHRY and SYGVKD. J was trimmed by 5 bases and V by 10 bases; bases with no gene match: 11.